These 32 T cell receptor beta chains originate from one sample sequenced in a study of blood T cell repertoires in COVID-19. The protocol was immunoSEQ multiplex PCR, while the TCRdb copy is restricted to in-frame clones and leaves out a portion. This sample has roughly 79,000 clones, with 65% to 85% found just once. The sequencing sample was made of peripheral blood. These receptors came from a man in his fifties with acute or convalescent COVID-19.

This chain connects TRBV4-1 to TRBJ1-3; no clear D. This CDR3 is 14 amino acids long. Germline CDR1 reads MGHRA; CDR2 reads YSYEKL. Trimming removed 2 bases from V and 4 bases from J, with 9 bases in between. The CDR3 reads CASSQQVLGNTIYF. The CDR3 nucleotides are TGCGCCAGCAGCCAACAGGTTCTCGGAAACACCATATATTTT.

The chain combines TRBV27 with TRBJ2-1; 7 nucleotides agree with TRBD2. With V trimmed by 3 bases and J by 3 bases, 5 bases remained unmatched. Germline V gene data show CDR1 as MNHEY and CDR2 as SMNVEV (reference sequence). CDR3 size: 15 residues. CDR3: CASSLTSSGYNEQFF. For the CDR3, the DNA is TGTGCCAGCAGTTTGACTAGCTCTGGCTACAATGAGCAGTTCTTC.

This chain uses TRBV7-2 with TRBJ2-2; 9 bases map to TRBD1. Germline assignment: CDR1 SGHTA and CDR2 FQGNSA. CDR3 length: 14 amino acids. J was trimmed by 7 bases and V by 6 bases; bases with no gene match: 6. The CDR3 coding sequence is TGTGCCAGCAGGCCGGGACAGGGAAACGGGGAGCTGTTTTTT. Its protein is CASRPGQGNGELFF.

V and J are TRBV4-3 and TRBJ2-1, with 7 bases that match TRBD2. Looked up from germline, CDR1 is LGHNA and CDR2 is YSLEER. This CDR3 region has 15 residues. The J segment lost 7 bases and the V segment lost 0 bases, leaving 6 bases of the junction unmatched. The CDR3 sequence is CASSQDIWGGNEQFF. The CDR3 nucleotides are TGCGCCAGCAGCCAAGATATTTGGGGGGGAAATGAGCAGTTCTTC.

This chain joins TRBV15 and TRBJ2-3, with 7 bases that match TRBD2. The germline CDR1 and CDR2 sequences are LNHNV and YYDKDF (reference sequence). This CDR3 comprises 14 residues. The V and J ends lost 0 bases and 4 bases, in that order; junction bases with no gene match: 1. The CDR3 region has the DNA TGTGCCACCAGCAGAGAGGGGGGGGCAGATACGCAGTATTTT. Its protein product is CATSREGGADTQYF.

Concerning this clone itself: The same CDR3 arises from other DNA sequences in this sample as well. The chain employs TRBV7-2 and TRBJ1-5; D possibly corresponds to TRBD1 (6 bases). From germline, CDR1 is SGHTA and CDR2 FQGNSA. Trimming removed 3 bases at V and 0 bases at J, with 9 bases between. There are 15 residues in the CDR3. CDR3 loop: CASSFQGLSNQPQHF. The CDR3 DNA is TGTGCCAGCAGCTTCCAGGGGCTTAGCAATCAGCCCCAGCATTTT.

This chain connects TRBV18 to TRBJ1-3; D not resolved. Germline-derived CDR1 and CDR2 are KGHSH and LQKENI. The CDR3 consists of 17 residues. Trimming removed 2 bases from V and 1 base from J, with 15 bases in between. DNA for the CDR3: TGTGCCAGCTCACCATTCGAGCGGAGGGAGTCTGGAAACACCATATATTTT. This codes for CASSPFERRESGNTIYF.

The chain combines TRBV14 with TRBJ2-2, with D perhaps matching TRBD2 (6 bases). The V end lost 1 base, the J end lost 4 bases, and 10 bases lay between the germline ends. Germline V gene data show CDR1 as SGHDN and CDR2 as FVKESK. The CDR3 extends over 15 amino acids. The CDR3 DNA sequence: TGTGCCAGCAGCCAAGTAACTAGCACCACCGGGGAGCTGTTTTTT. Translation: CASSQVTSTTGELFF.

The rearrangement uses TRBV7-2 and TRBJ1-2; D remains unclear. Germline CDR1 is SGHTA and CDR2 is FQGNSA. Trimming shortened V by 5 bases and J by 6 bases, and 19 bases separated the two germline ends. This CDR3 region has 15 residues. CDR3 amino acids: CASSPGLGQRNGYTF. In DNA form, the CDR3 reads TGTGCCAGCAGCCCAGGACTGGGCCAAAGAAATGGCTACACCTTC.

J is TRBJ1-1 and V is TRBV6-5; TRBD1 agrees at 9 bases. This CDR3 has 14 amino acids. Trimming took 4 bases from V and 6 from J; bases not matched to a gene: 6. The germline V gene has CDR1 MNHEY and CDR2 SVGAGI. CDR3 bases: TGTGCCAGCAGTTCGACAGGGGGTATCGCTGAAGCTTTCTTT. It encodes CASSSTGGIAEAFF.

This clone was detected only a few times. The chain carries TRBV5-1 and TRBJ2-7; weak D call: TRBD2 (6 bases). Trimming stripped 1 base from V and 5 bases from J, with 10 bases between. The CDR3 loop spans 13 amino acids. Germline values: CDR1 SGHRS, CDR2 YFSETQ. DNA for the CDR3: TGCGCCAGCAGCTTGATTCCGGGGGACGAGCAGTACTTC. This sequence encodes CASSLIPGDEQYF.

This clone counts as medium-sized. CDR3: CAASGTRTGELFF. The CDR3 bases are TGTGCCGCATCCGGGACTAGGACCGGGGAGCTGTTTTTT. This sequence joins TRBV19 and TRBJ2-2; 8 bases map to TRBD2. The CDR3 contains 13 residues. J was trimmed by 5 bases and V by 11 bases; bases with no gene match: 7. Germline lookup yields CDR1 LNHDA and CDR2 SQIVND (reference sequence).

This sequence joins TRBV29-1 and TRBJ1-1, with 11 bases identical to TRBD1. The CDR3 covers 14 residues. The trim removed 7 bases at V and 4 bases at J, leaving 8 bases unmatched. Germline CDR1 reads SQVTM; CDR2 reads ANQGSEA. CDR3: CSDRDRGYGTEAFF. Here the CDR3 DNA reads TGCAGCGACCGGGACAGGGGGTATGGCACTGAAGCTTTCTTT. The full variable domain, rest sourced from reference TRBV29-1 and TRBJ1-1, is SAVISQKPSRDICQRGTSLTIQCQVDSQVTMMFWYRQQPGQSLTLIATANQGSEATYESGFVIDKFPISRPNLTFSTLTVSNMSPEDSSIYLCSDRDRGYGTEAFFGQGTRLTVV.

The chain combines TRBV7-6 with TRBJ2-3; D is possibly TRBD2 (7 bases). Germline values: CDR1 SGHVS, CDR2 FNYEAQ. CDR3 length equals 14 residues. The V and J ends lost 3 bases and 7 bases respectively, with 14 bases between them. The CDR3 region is CASSLGGGRHTQYF. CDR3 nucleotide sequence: TGTGCCAGCAGCTTGGGGGGGGGCCGGCATACGCAGTATTTT.

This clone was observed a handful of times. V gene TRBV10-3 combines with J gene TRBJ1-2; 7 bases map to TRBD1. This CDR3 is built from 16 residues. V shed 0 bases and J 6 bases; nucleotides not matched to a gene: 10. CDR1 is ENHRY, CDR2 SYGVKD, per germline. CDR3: CAISESGGQTRNGYTF. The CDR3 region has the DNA TGTGCCATCAGTGAGTCCGGGGGACAGACGCGGAATGGCTACACCTTC.

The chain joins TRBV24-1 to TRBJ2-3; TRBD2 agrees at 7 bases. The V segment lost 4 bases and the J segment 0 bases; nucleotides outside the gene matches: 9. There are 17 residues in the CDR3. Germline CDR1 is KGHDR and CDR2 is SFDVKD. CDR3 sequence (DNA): TGTGCCACCAGTGACCGGCCTCGGGGGGTTAGCACAGATACGCAGTATTTT. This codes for CATSDRPRGVSTDTQYF.

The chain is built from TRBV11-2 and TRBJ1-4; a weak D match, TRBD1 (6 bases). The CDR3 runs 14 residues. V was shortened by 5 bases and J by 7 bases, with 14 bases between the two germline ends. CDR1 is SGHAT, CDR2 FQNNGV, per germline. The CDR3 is CASSVTRDTEKLFF. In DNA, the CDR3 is TGTGCCAGCAGCGTAACCCGGGACACTGAAAAACTGTTTTTT.

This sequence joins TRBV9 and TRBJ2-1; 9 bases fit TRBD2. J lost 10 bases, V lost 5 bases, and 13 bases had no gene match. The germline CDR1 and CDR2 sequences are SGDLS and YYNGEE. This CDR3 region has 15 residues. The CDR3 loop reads CASRSGALAGSEQFF. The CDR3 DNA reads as TGTGCCAGCAGATCGGGGGCCCTAGCGGGGTCGGAGCAGTTCTTC.

Here the CDR3 DNA reads TGTGCCATCAGTGAGTCGGAGTCGTCGGGCAATCAGCCCCAGCATTTT. Translated, it gives CAISESESSGNQPQHF. The gene calls are TRBV10-3 and TRBJ1-5; D uncertain. The CDR3 consists of 16 residues. Germline V lookup: CDR1 ENHRY, CDR2 SYGVKD. Trimming pared 0 bases from V and 2 bases from J, leaving 11 bases between.

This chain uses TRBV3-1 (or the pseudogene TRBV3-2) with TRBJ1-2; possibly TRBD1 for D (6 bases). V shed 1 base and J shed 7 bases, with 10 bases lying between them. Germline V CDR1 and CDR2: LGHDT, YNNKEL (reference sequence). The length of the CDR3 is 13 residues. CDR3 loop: CASSQARGGGYTF. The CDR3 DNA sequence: TGTGCCAGCAGCCAAGCTAGAGGGGGTGGCTACACCTTC.

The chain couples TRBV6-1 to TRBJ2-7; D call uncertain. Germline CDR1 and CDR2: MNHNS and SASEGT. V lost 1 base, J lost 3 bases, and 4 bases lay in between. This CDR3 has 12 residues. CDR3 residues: CASSEVSYEQYF. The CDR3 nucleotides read TGTGCCAGCAGTGAAGTCAGCTACGAGCAGTACTTC.

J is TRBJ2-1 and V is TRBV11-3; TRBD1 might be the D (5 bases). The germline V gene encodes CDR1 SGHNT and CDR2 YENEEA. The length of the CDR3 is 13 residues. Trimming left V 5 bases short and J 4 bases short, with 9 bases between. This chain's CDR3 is CASSPQGYNEQFF. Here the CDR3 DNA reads TGTGCCAGCAGCCCTCAGGGATACAATGAGCAGTTCTTC.

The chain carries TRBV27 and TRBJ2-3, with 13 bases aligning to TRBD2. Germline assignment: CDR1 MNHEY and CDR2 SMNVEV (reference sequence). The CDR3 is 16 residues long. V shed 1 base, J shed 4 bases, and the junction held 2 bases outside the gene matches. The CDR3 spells CASSLLLAGGPDTQYF. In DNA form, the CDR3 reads TGTGCCAGCAGTTTATTACTAGCGGGAGGGCCAGATACGCAGTATTTT.

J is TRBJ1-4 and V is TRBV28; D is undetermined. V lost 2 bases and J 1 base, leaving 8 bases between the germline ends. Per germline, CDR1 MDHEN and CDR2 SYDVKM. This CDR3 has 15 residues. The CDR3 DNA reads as TGTGCCAGCAGTTTAGGAGGAGGAACTAATGAAAAACTGTTTTTT. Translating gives CASSLGGGTNEKLFF.

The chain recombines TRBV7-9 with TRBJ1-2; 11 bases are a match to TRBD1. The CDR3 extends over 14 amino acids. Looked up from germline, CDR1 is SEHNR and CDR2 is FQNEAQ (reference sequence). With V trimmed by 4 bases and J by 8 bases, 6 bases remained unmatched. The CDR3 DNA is TGTGCCAGCAGCTCTCGGGACAGGGGGGAAGGCTACACCTTC. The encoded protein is CASSSRDRGEGYTF.

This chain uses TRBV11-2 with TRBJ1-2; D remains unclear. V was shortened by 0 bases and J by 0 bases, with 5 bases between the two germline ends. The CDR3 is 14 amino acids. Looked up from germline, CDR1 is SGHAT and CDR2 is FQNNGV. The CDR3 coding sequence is TGTGCCAGCAGCTTAGACAGAACTAACTATGGCTACACCTTC. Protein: CASSLDRTNYGYTF.

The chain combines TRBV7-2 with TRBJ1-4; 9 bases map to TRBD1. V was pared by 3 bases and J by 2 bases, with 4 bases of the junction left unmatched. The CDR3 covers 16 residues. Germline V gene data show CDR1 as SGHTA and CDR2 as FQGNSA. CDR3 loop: CASSFGQGLTNEKLFF. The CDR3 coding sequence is TGTGCCAGCAGCTTTGGACAGGGGCTGACTAATGAAAAACTGTTTTTT. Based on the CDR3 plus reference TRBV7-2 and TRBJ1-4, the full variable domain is GAGVSQSPSNKVTEKGKDVELRCDPISGHTALYWYRQSLGQGLEFLIYFQGNSAPDKSGLPSDRFSAERTGGSVSTLTIQRTQQEDSAVYLCASSFGQGLTNEKLFFGSGTQLSVL.

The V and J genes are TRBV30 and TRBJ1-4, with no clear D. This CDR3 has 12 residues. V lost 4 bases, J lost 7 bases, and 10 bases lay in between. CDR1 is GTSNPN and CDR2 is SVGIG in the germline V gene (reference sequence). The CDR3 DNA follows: TGTGCCTGGACCGGGTCTGCTGAAAAACTGTTTTTT. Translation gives CAWTGSAEKLFF.

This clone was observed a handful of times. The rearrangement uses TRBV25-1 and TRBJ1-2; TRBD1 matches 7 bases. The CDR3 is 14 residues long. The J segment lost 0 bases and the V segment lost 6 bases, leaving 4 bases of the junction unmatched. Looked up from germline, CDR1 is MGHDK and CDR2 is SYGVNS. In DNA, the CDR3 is TGTGCCAGCAGCGGACAGGAAACTAACTATGGCTACACCTTC. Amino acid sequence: CASSGQETNYGYTF.

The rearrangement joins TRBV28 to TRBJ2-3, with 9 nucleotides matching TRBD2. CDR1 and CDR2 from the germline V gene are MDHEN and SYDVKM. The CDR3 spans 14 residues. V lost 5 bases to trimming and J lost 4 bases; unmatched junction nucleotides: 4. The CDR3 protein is CASSASGGPDTQYF. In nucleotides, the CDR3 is TGTGCCAGCAGTGCAAGCGGGGGGCCAGATACGCAGTATTTT.

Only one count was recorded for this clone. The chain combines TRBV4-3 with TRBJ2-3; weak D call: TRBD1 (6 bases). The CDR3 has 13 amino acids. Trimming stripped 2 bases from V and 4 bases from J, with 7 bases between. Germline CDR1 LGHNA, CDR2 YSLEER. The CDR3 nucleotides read TGCGCCAGCAGCCAACACAGGGCAGATACGCAGTATTTT. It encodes CASSQHRADTQYF.

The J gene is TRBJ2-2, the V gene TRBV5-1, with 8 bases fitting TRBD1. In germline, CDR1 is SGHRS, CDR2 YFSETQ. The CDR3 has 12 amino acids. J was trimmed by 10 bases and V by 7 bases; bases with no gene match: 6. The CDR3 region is CASGQGLEELFF. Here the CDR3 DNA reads TGCGCCAGCGGACAGGGCCTGGAGGAGCTGTTTTTT.